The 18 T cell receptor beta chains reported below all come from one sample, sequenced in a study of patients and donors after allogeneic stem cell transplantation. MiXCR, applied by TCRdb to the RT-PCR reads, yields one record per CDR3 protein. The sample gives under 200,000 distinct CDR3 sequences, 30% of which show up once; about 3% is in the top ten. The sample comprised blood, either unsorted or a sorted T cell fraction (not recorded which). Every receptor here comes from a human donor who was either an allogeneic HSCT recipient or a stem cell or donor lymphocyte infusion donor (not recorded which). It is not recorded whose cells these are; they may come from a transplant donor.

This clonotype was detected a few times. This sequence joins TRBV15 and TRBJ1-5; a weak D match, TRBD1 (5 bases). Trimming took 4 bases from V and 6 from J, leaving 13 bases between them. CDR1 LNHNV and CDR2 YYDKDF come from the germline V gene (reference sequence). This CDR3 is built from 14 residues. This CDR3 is CATSTPREGQPQHF. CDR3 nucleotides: TGTGCCACCAGCACCCCCAGGGAGGGTCAGCCCCAGCATTTT.

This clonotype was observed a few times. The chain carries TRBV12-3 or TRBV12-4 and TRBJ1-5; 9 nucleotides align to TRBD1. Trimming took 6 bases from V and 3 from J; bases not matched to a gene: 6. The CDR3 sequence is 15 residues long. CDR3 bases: TGTGCCAGCAGGACGGGACAGGGCTACAATCAGCCCCAGCATTTT. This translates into CASRTGQGYNQPQHF.

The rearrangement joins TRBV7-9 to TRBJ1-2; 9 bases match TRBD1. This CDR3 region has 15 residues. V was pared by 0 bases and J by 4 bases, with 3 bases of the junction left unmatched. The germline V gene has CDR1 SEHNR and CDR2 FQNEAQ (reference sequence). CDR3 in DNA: TGTGCCAGCAGCTTAGCGAACAGGGGGCCCTATGGCTACACCTTC. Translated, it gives CASSLANRGPYGYTF.

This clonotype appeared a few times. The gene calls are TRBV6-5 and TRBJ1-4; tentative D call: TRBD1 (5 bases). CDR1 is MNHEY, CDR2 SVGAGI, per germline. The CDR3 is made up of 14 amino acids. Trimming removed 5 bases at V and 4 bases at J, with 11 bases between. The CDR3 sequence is CASSEDRLNEKLFF. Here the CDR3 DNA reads TGTGCCAGCAGTGAAGACAGACTTAATGAAAAACTGTTTTTT.

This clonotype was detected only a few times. CDR3 sequence: CASSFYLVGAYTDTQYF. CDR3 coding DNA: TGTGCCAGCAGCTTCTACTTAGTGGGGGCTTACACAGATACGCAGTATTTT. V and J are TRBV7-2 and TRBJ2-3; possible D gene TRBD1, 6 bases. This CDR3 has 17 amino acids. The germline CDR1 and CDR2 sequences are SGHTA and FQGNSA. V lost 3 bases and J lost 2, with 18 bases in between.

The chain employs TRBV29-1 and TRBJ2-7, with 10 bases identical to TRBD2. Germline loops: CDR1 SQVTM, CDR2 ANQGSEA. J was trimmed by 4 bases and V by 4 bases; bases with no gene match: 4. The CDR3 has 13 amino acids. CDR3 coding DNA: TGCAGCGTTGGCCCGGGACTAGCGTACGAGCAGTACTTC. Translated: CSVGPGLAYEQYF.

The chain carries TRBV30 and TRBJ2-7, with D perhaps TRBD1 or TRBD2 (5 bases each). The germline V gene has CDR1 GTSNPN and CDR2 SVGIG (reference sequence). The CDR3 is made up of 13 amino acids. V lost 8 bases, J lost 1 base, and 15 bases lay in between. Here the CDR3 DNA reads TGTGCCGCTTACCGGGACCAATCCTACGAGCAGTACTTC. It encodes CAAYRDQSYEQYF. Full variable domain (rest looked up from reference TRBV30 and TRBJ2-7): SQTIHQWPATLVQPVGSPLSLECTVEGTSNPNLYWYRQAAGRGLQLLFYSVGIGQISSEVPQNLSASRPQDRQFILSSKKLLLSDSGFYLCAAYRDQSYEQYFGPGTRLTVT.

The CDR3 reads CASSHALAGGPGANVLTF. CDR3 nucleotides: TGTGCCAGCAGCCATGCACTAGCGGGAGGACCTGGGGCCAACGTCCTGACTTTC. The V and J genes are TRBV9 and TRBJ2-6; 12 bases are a match to TRBD2. The V segment lost 4 bases and the J segment 2 bases; nucleotides outside the gene matches: 7. Germline V lookup: CDR1 SGDLS, CDR2 YYNGEE. The CDR3 loop spans 18 amino acids.

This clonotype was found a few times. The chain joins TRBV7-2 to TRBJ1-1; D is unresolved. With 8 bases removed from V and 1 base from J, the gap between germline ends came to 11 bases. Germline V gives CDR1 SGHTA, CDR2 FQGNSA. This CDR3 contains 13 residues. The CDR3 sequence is CASGGERNTEAFF. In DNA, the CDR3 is TGTGCCAGCGGTGGGGAGAGGAACACTGAAGCTTTCTTT.

The CDR3 reads CAGNRISGIMDEQFF. Written as DNA, the CDR3 is TGTGCCGGCAACAGAATTAGCGGGATTATGGATGAGCAGTTCTTC. V usage is TRBV6-5 and J usage is TRBJ2-1; TRBD2 matches 8 bases. CDR3 size: 15 residues. Germline-derived CDR1 and CDR2 are MNHEY and SVGAGI. The junction had 17 bases not matched to a gene; V was cut back by 11 bases and J by 8 bases.

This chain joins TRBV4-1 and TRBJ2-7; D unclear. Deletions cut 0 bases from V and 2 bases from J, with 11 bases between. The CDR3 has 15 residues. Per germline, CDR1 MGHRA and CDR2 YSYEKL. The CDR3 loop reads CASSQEVRQTYEQYF. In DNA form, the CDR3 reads TGCGCCAGCAGCCAAGAAGTAAGGCAGACCTACGAGCAGTACTTC.

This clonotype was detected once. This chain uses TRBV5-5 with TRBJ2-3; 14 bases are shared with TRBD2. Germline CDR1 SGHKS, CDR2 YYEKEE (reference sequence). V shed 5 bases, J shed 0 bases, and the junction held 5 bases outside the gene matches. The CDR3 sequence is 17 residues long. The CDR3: CASSRLAGGPSTDTQYF. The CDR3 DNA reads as TGTGCCAGCAGTCGACTAGCGGGAGGGCCGAGCACAGATACGCAGTATTTT.

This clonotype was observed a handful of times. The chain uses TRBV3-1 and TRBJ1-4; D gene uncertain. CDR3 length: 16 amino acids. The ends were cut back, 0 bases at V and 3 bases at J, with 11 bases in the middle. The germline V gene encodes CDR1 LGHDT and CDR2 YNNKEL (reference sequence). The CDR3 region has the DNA TGTGCCAGCAGCCAAGATAGTGGGGTCCCTAATGAAAAACTGTTTTTT. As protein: CASSQDSGVPNEKLFF.

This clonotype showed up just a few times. The CDR3 DNA is TGCGCCAGCAGCTTGATGTTAGCGGGGCACAATGAGCAGTTCTTC. It translates to CASSLMLAGHNEQFF. The chain combines TRBV5-1 with TRBJ2-1; 8 bases match TRBD2. Germline V lookup: CDR1 SGHRS, CDR2 YFSETQ. The V and J ends lost 1 base and 5 bases, in that order; junction bases with no gene match: 5. This CDR3 is 15 amino acids long.

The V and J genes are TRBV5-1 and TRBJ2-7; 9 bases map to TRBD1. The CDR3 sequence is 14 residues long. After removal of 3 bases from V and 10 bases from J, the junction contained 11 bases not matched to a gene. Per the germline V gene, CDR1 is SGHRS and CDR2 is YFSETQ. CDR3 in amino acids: CASSYHRGQSEQYF. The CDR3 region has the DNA TGCGCCAGCAGCTACCACAGGGGGCAGTCGGAACAGTACTTC.

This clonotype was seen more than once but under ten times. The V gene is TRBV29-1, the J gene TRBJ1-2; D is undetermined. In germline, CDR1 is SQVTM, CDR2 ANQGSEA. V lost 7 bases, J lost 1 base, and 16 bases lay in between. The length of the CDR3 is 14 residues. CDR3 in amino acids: CSAQWGSFNYGYTF. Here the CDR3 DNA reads TGCAGCGCCCAATGGGGATCCTTTAACTATGGCTACACCTTC.

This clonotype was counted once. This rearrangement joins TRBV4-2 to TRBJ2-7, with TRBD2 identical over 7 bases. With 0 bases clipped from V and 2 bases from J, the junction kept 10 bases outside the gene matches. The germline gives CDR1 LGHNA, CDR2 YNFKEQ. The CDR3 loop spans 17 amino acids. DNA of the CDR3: TGTGCCAGCAGCCAAGAGGCAACTAGCGATGCAGCCTACGAGCAGTACTTC. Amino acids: CASSQEATSDAAYEQYF.

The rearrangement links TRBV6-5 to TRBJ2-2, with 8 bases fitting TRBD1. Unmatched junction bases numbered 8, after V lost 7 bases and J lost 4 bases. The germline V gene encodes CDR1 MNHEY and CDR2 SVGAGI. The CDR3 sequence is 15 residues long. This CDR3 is CASTLGQGGTGELFF. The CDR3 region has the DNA TGTGCCAGCACCTTAGGACAGGGTGGCACCGGGGAGCTGTTTTTT.